This record covers a single T cell receptor (beta chain). Its ends do not fully match the called genes, so a read error is possible. The data originate from a study of tumor-infiltrating lymphocytes in primary liver carcinoma. Total RNA (roughly 550 ng) served as template for TCR beta cDNA synthesis primed by a constant-region primer. A slightly modified ARM-PCR protocol with three nested multiplex PCR rounds produced these TCR beta libraries. The two initial PCR rounds, nine to eleven cycles each, used TRBV1-TRBV30 forward and C-beta reverse primers. TCRdb analysed the multiplex PCR reads with MiXCR anew, one entry per CDR3 protein. This repertoire shows approximately 330,000 distinct CDR3 sequences, less than 70% found once; its top ten account for about 6%. They got blood RNA out of unsorted whole blood and also pulled out germline DNA. The CDR3 consists of 16 residues. Germline CDR1 LGHNA, CDR2 YNFKEQ.

The sequencing input was peripheral blood. This TCR derives from a man aged 35 to 55 with primary liver carcinoma and hepatitis B virus infection. V usage is TRBV4-2 and J usage is TRBJ2-3; TRBD2 aligns across 7 bases. CDR3 sequence (DNA): TGTGCCAGCAGCCGAGATCCTAGCGGCCTCACAGATACACAGTATTTT. The encoded protein is CASSRDPSGLTDTQYF.